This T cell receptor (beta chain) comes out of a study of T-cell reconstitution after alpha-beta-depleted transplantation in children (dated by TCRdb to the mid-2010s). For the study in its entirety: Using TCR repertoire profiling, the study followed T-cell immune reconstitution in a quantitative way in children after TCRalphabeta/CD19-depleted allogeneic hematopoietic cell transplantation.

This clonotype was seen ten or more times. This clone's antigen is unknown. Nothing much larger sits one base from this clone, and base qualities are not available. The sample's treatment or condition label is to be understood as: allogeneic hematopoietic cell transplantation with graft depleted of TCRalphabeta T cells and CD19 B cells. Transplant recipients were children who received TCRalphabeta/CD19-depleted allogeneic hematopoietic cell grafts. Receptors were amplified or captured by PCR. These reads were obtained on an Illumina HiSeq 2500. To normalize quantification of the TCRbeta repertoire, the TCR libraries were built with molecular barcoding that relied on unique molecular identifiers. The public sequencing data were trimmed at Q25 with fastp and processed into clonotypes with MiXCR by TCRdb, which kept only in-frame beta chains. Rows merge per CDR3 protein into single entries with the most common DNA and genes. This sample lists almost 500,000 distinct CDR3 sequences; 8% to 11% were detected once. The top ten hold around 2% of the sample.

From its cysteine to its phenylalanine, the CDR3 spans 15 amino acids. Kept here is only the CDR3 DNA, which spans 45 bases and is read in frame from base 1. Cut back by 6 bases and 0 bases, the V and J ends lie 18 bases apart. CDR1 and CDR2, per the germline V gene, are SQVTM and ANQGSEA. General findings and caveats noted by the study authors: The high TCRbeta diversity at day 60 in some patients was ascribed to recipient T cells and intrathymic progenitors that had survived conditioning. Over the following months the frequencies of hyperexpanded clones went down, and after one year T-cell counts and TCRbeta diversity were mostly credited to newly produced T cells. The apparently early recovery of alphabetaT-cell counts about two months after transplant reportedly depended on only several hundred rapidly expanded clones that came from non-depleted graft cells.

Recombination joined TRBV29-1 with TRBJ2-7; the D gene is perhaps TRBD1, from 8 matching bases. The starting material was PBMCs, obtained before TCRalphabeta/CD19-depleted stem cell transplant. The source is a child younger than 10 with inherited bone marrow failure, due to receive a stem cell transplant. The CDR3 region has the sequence CSVRGQGGVSYEQYF. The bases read TGCAGCGTCCGCGGACAGGGAGGGGTCTCCTACGAGCAGTACTTC.